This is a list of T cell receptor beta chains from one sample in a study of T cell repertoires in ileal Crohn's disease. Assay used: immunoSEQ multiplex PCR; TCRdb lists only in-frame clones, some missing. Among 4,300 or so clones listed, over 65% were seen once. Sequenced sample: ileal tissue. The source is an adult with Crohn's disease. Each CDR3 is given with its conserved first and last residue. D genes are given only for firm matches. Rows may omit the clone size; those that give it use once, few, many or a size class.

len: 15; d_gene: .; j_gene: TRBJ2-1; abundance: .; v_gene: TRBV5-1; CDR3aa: CASSDDGTMGNEQFF; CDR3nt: TGCGCCAGCAGCGACGACGGAACTATGGGCAATGAGCAGTTCTTC
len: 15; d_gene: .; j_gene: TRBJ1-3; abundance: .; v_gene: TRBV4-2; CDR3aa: CASSQGESSGNTIYF; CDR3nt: TGTGCCAGCAGCCAAGGGGAGAGCTCTGGAAACACCATATATTTT
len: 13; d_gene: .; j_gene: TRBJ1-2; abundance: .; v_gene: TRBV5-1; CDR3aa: CASTGTQGSGYTF; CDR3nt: TGCGCCAGCACCGGAACCCAGGGATCCGGCTACACCTTC
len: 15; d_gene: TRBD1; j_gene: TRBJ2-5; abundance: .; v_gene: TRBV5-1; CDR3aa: CASSPTGASKETQYF; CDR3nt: TGCGCCAGCAGCCCGACAGGGGCCTCAAAAGAGACCCAGTACTTC
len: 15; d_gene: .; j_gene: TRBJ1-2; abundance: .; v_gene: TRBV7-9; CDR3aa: CASSLAERTEYGYTF; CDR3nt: TGTGCCAGCAGCTTAGCGGAGAGGACTGAGTATGGCTACACCTTC
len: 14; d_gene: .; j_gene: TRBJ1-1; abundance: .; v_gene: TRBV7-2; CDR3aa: CASSLEGPWTEAFF; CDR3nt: TGTGCCAGCAGCTTAGAGGGGCCCTGGACTGAAGCTTTCTTT
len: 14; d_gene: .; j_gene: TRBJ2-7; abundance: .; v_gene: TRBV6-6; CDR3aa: CASSYGNRVGEQYF; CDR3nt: TGTGCCAGCAGTTACGGTAACAGGGTGGGCGAGCAGTACTTC
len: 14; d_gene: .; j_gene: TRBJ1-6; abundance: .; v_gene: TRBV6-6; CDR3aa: CASSNRASDSPLHF; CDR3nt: TGTGCCAGCAGCAACAGGGCCTCCGATTCACCCCTCCACTTT
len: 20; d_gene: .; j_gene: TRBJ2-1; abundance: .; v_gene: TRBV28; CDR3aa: CASSPSAASDLVAVTGEQFF; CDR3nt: TGTGCCAGCAGCCCCTCGGCAGCGTCGGACCTCGTGGCCGTAACGGGGGAGCAGTTCTTC
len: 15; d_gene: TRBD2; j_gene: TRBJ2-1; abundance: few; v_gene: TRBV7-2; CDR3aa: CASSSGTSGRDEQFF; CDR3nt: TGTGCCAGCAGTTCCGGGACTAGCGGGAGGGATGAGCAGTTCTTC
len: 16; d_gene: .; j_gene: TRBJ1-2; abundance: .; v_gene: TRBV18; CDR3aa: CASSPNSGKTSYGYTF; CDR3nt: TGTGCCAGCTCACCAAATTCGGGGAAAACTAGCTATGGCTACACCTTC
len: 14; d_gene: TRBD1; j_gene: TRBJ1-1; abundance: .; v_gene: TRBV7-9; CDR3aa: CASSLGQTNTEAFF; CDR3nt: TGTGCCAGCAGCTTGGGACAGACGAACACTGAAGCTTTCTTT
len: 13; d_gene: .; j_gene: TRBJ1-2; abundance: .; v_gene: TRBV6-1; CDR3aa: CASSVEQGYGYTF; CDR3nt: TGTGCCAGCAGTGTGGAACAGGGTTATGGCTACACCTTC
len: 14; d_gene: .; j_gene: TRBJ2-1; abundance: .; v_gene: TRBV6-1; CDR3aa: CASRRVGPNNEQFF; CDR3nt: TGTGCCAGCAGGAGGGTAGGTCCAAACAATGAGCAGTTCTTC
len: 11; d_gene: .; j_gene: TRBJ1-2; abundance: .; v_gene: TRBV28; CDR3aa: CASRGQFGYTF; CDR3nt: TGTGCCAGCAGAGGACAGTTTGGCTACACCTTC
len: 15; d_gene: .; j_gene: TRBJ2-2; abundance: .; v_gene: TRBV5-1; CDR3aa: CASSLNRENTGELFF; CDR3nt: TGCGCCAGCAGCTTGAATCGGGAGAACACCGGGGAGCTGTTTTTT
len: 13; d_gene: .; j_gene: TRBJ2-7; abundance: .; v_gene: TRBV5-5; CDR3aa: CASSLDHFYEQYF; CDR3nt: TGTGCCAGCAGCTTGGACCACTTCTACGAGCAGTACTTC